This T cell receptor (beta chain) was retrieved from a study of blood T cells in healthy people across ages. CDR3 length: 13 amino acids. Germline CDR1 LGHNT, CDR2 FRNRAP. This clonotype was found a few times. It was with a sample-barcoded 5' primer and a J-beta primer mix that a second PCR of roughly 6 to 12 cycles was run. MiXCR was run by TCRdb on the 5' RACE reads, yielding one entry per CDR3 protein. The sample has roughly 700,000 distinct CDR3 sequences; around 48% are singletons. Sequencing used blood. This TCR came from an older woman in good health. V and J are TRBV12-5 and TRBJ2-5; no clear D. The J call could be wrong; TRBJ2-7 is a better fit for the DNA end. The CDR3 reads CASGSQDGTEQYF. The CDR3 nucleotides are TGTGCTAGTGGTTCCCAAGACGGAACCGAGCAGTACTTC.